This T cell receptor (beta chain) is drawn from a study of radiotherapy plus CTLA-4 blockade in lung cancer. Study-wide background: Disease control was present in roughly 29% of patients, and objective responses in more than 15%. Whole-study findings and limits: According to reports, early shifts in blood T cell clones, alongside interferon-beta, forecast response most accurately.

Clones were read by immunoSEQ multiplex PCR, and TCRdb kept only the in-frame ones, dropping some. The sample has around 99,000 clones, 88% seen once. This CDR3 has 11 amino acids. CDR1 is SNHLY, CDR2 FYNNEI, per germline. Between the trimmed V and J ends, which lost 8 bases and 5 bases, there was a span of 8 bases. Concerning this clone itself: Its antigen is still unknown.

CTLA-4 blockade with ipilimumab, together with focal radiation, was given to patients with chemo-refractory metastatic non-small-cell lung cancer. The source is a human donor with non-small cell lung cancer that progressed on radiotherapy plus ipilimumab. The chain employs TRBV2 and TRBJ2-3, with D uncertain. Sequenced here: peripheral blood, sampled from a patient treated with radiotherapy plus ipilimumab. CDR3 DNA: TGTGCCAGCGATAGTGGAGATACGCAGTATTTT. Protein product: CASDSGDTQYF.